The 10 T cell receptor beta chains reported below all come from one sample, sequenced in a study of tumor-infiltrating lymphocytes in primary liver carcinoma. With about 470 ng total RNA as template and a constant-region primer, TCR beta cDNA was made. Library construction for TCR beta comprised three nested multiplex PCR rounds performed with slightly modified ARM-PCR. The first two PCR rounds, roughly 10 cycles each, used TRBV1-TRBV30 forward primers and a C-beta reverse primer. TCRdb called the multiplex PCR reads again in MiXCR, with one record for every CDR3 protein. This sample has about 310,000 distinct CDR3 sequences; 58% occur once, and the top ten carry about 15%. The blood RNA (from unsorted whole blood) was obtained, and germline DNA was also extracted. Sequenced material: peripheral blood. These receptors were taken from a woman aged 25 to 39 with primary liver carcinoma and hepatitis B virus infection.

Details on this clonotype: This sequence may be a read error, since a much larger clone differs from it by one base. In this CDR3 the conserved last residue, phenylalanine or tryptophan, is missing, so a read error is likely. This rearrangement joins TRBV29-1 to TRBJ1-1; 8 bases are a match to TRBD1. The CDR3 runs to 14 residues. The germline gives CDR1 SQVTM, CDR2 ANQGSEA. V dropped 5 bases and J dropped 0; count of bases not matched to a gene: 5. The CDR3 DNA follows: TGCAGCGTTTTCCCGGACAGGGTGAACACTGAAGCTTTCGTT. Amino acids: CSVFPDRVNTEAFV.

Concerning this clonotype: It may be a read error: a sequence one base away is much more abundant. DNA for the CDR3: TGCAGCCTCGAGTCCTTGCCATCTGGAAACACCATATATTTT. Its protein is CSLESLPSGNTIYF. The chain is built from TRBV29-1 and TRBJ1-3; unclear D gene. The CDR3 extends over 14 amino acids. The germline CDR1 and CDR2 sequences are SQVTM and ANQGSEA. The germline V and J ends were trimmed by 8 bases and 1 base, with 15 bases remaining between them. The variable domain in full, with the rest retrieved from reference TRBV29-1 and TRBJ1-3, is SAVISQKPSRDICQRGTSLTIQCQVDSQVTMMFWYRQQPGQSLTLIATANQGSEATYESGFVIDKFPISRPNLTFSTLTVSNMSPEDSSIYLCSLESLPSGNTIYFGEGSWLTVV.

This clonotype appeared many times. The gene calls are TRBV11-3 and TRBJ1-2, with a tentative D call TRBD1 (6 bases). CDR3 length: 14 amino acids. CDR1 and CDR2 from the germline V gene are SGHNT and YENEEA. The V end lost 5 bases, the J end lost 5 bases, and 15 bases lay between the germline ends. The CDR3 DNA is TGTGCCAGCAGCCCCTCCCGGACAGCTTATGGCTACACCTTC. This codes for CASSPSRTAYGYTF. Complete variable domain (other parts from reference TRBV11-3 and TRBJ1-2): EAGVVQSPRYKIIEKKQPVAFWCNPISGHNTLYWYLQNLGQGPELLIRYENEEAVDDSQLPKDRFSAERLKGVDSTLKIQPAELGDSAVYLCASSPSRTAYGYTFGSGTRLTVV.

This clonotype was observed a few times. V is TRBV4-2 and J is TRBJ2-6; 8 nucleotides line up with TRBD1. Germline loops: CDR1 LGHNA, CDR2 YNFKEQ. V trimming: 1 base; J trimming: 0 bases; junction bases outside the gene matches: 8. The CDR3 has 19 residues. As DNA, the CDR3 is TGTGCCAGCAGCCAAGGAGGAGGACAGGGCTTCTCTGGGGCCAACGTCCTGACTTTC. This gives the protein CASSQGGGQGFSGANVLTF.

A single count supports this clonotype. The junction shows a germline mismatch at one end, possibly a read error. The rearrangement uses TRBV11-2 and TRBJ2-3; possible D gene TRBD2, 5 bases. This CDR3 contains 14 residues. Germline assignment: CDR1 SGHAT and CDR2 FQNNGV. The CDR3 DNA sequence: TGTGCCAGCGGCTTCCGAGGGAACACAGATACGCAGTATTTT. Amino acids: CASGFRGNTDTQYF.

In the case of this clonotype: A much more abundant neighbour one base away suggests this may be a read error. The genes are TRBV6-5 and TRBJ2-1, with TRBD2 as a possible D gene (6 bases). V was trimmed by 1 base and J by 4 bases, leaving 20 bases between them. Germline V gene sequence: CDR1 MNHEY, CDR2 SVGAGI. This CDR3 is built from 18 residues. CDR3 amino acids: CASSYLAGSGVNYNEQFF. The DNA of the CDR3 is TGTGCCAGCAGTTACTTGGCCGGCTCGGGAGTAAATTACAATGAGCAGTTCTTC.

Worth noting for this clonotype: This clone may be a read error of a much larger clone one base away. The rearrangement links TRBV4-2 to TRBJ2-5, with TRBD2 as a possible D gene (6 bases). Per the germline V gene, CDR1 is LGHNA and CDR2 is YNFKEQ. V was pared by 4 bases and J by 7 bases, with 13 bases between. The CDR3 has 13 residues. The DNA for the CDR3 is TGTGCCAGCAGCCTTCGACTAGTCGGGACCCAGTACTTC. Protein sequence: CASSLRLVGTQYF.

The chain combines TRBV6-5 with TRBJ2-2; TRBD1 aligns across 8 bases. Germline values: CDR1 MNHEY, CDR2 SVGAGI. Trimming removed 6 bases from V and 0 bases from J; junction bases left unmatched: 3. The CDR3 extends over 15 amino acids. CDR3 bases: TGTGCCAGCAGCAGGGGGCCTACGAACACCGGGGAGCTGTTTTTT. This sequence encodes CASSRGPTNTGELFF.

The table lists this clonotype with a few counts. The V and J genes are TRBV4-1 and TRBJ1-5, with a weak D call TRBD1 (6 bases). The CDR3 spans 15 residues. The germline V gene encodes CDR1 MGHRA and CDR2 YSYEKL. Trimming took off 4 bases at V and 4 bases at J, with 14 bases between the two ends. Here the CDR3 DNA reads TGCGCCAGCAGCCCGCTTGGGGGCGAGAATCAGCCCCAGCATTTT. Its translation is CASSPLGGENQPQHF.

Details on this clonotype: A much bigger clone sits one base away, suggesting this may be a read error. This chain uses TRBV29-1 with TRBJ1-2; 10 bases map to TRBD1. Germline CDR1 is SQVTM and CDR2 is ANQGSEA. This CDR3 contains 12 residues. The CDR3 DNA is TGCAGCGCGGGACAGGGGAGATATGGCCACACCTTC. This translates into CSAGQGRYGHTF.